What follows are 28 T cell receptor beta chains derived from one specimen sequenced in a study of sequential checkpoint blockade in melanoma. Profiled with immunoSEQ multiplex PCR; TCRdb holds only in-frame clones, not every one. The sample has 9,500 to 12,000 clones, 55% to 70% seen once. Regarding treatment: randomized to nivolumab then ipilimumab (arm A) or the reverse (arm B). The sequencing used CD8+ T cells sorted from blood (inferred from file names), collected from a patient given nivolumab and ipilimumab in sequence. These receptors all come from a human donor with melanoma.

Worth noting for this clone: Other DNA sequences within the sample encode an identical CDR3. The chain links TRBV5-1 to TRBJ2-5; TRBD2 matches 11 bases. The CDR3 contains 16 residues. In germline, CDR1 is SGHRS, CDR2 YFSETQ. V shed 0 bases, J shed 5 bases, and the junction held 6 bases outside the gene matches. The CDR3, as DNA: TGCGCCAGCAGCTTGGGGCCTAGCGGGAGGTTGGAGACCCAGTACTTC. As protein: CASSLGPSGRLETQYF.

The chain employs TRBV9 and TRBJ2-3; D gene unclear. There are 11 residues in the CDR3. CDR1 is SGDLS, CDR2 YYNGEE, per germline. Trimming took off 3 bases at V and 9 bases at J, with 8 bases between the two ends. The CDR3 region is CASSALGTQYF. The CDR3 DNA follows: TGTGCCAGCAGCGCTCTGGGCACGCAGTATTTT. Looking up the rest from reference TRBV9 and TRBJ2-3 gives the full variable domain: DSGVTQTPKHLITATGQRVTLRCSPRSGDLSVYWYQQSLDQGLQFLIQYYNGEERAKGNILERFSAQQFPDLHSELNLSSLELGDSALYFCASSALGTQYFGPGTRLTVL.

The genes are TRBV19 and TRBJ2-1; 8 bases line up with TRBD1. This CDR3 contains 15 residues. J lost 7 bases, V lost 5 bases, and 10 bases had no gene match. Germline V CDR1 and CDR2: LNHDA, SQIVND (reference sequence). CDR3 bases: TGTGCCAGTAGTGTGGGGGGCGGGACAGGAAATGAGCAGTTCTTC. This sequence encodes CASSVGGGTGNEQFF.

The chain uses TRBV10-3 and TRBJ1-2; 7 nucleotides agree with TRBD1. The CDR3 sequence is 15 residues long. With V trimmed by 8 bases and J by 4 bases, 13 bases remained unmatched. Germline V lookup: CDR1 ENHRY, CDR2 SYGVKD. The CDR3 DNA reads TGTGCCATCGCTCCCCGGACAGGTCATTTCTATGGCTACACCTTC. Translated: CAIAPRTGHFYGYTF.

V and J are TRBV9 and TRBJ1-1; D remains ambiguous. This CDR3 is 13 amino acids long. The germline V gene has CDR1 SGDLS and CDR2 YYNGEE. V shed 0 bases and J shed 0 bases, with 3 bases lying between them. Written as DNA, the CDR3 is TGTGCCAGCAGCGTAGACATGAACACTGAAGCTTTCTTT. Translating gives CASSVDMNTEAFF.

This clone was counted once. J is TRBJ2-1 and V is TRBV4-3; 7 nucleotides match TRBD2. The CDR3 sequence is 18 residues long. The V gene end was trimmed by 8 bases and the J gene end by 0 bases; junction bases not matched to a gene: 16. Looked up from germline, CDR1 is LGHNA and CDR2 is YSLEER. Written as DNA, the CDR3 is TGCGCCAGCCTCACCCAGCGGGAAGGTCCAAGCTCCTACAATGAGCAGTTCTTC. Translated, it gives CASLTQREGPSSYNEQFF.

The chain employs TRBV5-4 and TRBJ1-1; D perhaps matches TRBD1 (5 bases). This CDR3 has 14 amino acids. The V and J ends lost 1 base and 2 bases respectively, with 9 bases between them. CDR1 and CDR2 from the germline V gene are SGHNT and YYREEE (reference sequence). CDR3 in DNA: TGTGCCAGCAGCTTGAGTCAGGGCAACACTGAAGCTTTCTTT. Protein: CASSLSQGNTEAFF. Full variable domain (remainder filled in from reference TRBV5-4 and TRBJ1-1): ETGVTQSPTHLIKTRGQQVTLRCSSQSGHNTVSWYQQALGQGPQFIFQYYREEENGRGNFPPRFSGLQFPNYSSELNVNALELDDSALYLCASSLSQGNTEAFFGQGTRLTVV.

The chain is built from TRBV2 and TRBJ2-7, with no clear D. Between the trimmed V and J ends, which lost 10 bases and 2 bases, there was a span of 6 bases. From germline, CDR1 is SNHLY and CDR2 FYNNEI. This CDR3 has 10 residues. CDR3 bases: TGTGCCACGAGAGCCTACGAGCAGTACTTC. It encodes CATRAYEQYF.

The gene calls are TRBV4-3 and TRBJ2-7; D possibly corresponds to TRBD2 (5 bases). This CDR3 is 14 amino acids long. Germline V gives CDR1 LGHNA, CDR2 YSLEER. V was cut by 0 bases and J by 1 base, with 7 bases left in between. The CDR3 DNA sequence: TGCGCCAGCAGCCAAGAGGCGGGTTCCTACGAGCAGTACTTC. This gives the protein CASSQEAGSYEQYF.

The chain links TRBV6-4 to TRBJ2-1; TRBD2 aligns across 15 bases. J was trimmed by 9 bases and V by 4 bases; bases with no gene match: 4. Germline lookup yields CDR1 MRHNA and CDR2 SNTAGT. The CDR3 is 15 residues long. The DNA for the CDR3 is TGTGCCAGCAGTGTGGGACTAGCGGGAGGCACTGAGCAGTTCTTC. It specifies CASSVGLAGGTEQFF.

The chain employs TRBV27 and TRBJ2-1; weak D call: TRBD2 (5 bases). V dropped 8 bases and J dropped 8 bases, with 13 bases sitting between them. Germline-derived CDR1 and CDR2 are MNHEY and SMNVEV (reference sequence). The CDR3 is 12 residues long. The CDR3 DNA is TGTGCCAGCCGCGGGCTAGTCTATGAGCAGTTCTTC. This sequence encodes CASRGLVYEQFF.

This clone showed up just a few times. The genes are TRBV5-1 and TRBJ2-5, with D possibly being TRBD1 (6 bases). There are 14 residues in the CDR3. Deletions cut 3 bases from V and 2 bases from J, with 11 bases between. Germline V lookup: CDR1 SGHRS, CDR2 YFSETQ. CDR3 region: CASSWTGTQETQYF. CDR3 nucleotide sequence: TGCGCCAGCAGCTGGACCGGGACACAAGAGACCCAGTACTTC.

The chain recombines TRBV27 with TRBJ1-1, with a weak D call TRBD1 (5 bases). Deletions cut 3 bases from V and 1 base from J, with 9 bases between. This CDR3 has 14 amino acids. The germline CDR1 and CDR2 sequences are MNHEY and SMNVEV (reference sequence). CDR3 region: CASSFQGGNTEAFF. CDR3 DNA: TGTGCCAGCAGTTTCCAGGGAGGGAACACTGAAGCTTTCTTT.

This chain links TRBV5-6 with TRBJ2-7; 10 positions match TRBD2. Germline assignment: CDR1 SGHDT and CDR2 YYEEEE. Trimming cost V 4 bases and J 0 bases; bases outside gene matches: 7. The CDR3 runs to 16 residues. The CDR3 coding sequence is TGTGCCAGCAGCAGACCTACTAGCGGGACCTCCTACGAGCAGTACTTC. This encodes CASSRPTSGTSYEQYF. Supplemented by reference TRBV5-6 and TRBJ2-7, the full variable domain reads DAGVTQSPTHLIKTRGQQVTLRCSPKSGHDTVSWYQQALGQGPQFIFQYYEEEERQRGNFPDRFSGHQFPNYSSELNVNALLLGDSALYLCASSRPTSGTSYEQYFGPGTRLTVT.

The chain employs TRBV2 and TRBJ2-7; 11 bases map to TRBD2. Germline values: CDR1 SNHLY, CDR2 FYNNEI. V dropped 5 bases and J dropped 4; count of bases not matched to a gene: 4. CDR3 length: 14 amino acids. This CDR3 is CASSWASGRYEQYF. The CDR3 nucleotides read TGTGCCAGCAGTTGGGCTAGCGGGAGGTACGAGCAGTACTTC.

The chain is built from TRBV28 and TRBJ2-5; maybe TRBD1 (6 bases). The V gene's germline CDR1 is MDHEN and CDR2 SYDVKM. V dropped 10 bases and J dropped 0 bases, with 12 bases sitting between them. The CDR3 contains 13 residues. Written as DNA, the CDR3 is TGTGCCACCAGGGACAAGTACCAAGAGACCCAGTACTTC. It translates to CATRDKYQETQYF.

In this sample, this clone turned up a few times. This chain links TRBV19 with TRBJ1-4; D is possibly TRBD1 (5 bases). V was shortened by 3 bases and J by 4 bases, with 15 bases between the two germline ends. The CDR3 has 16 amino acids. Germline lookup yields CDR1 LNHDA and CDR2 SQIVND (reference sequence). Here the CDR3 reads CASSIPSRGLNEKLFF. CDR3 coding DNA: TGTGCCAGTAGTATCCCCTCTAGGGGACTTAATGAAAAACTGTTTTTT.

This clone was counted only a few times. V and J are TRBV6-4 and TRBJ2-2; TRBD1 matches 9 bases. CDR1 MRHNA and CDR2 SNTAGT come from the germline V gene. The CDR3 length is 16 residues. J was trimmed by 6 bases and V by 8 bases; bases with no gene match: 13. This CDR3 reads CASGLPGQGGSGELFF. For the CDR3, the DNA is TGTGCCAGCGGTCTCCCGGGACAGGGAGGTTCCGGGGAGCTGTTTTTT.

A single count supports this clone. The V and J genes are TRBV5-4 and TRBJ2-2, with D perhaps matching TRBD2 (6 bases). V was trimmed by 9 bases and J by 0 bases, leaving 15 bases between them. The CDR3 has 15 residues. Germline CDR1 is SGHNT and CDR2 is YYREEE (reference sequence). The DNA of the CDR3 is TGTGCCATCACGGCGGGGCGGTCGAACACCGGGGAGCTGTTTTTT. This sequence encodes CAITAGRSNTGELFF.

This clone was observed a few times. The chain recombines TRBV27 with TRBJ2-7; tentative D call: TRBD2 (5 bases). V lost 3 bases and J lost 5, with 11 bases in between. The CDR3 is 13 amino acids. Germline V gene sequence: CDR1 MNHEY, CDR2 SMNVEV (reference sequence). Here the CDR3 DNA reads TGTGCCAGCAGTTTTTACGAGGGTGACGAGCAGTACTTC. This sequence encodes CASSFYEGDEQYF.

This clone appeared a single time. The chain has TRBV7-6 and TRBJ2-3, with 9 bases fitting TRBD1. This CDR3 has 16 amino acids. Germline CDR1 and CDR2: SGHVS and FNYEAQ. V shed 4 bases and J 3 bases; nucleotides not matched to a gene: 8. In nucleotides, the CDR3 is TGTGCCAGCAGCTCTAGGACAGGGGTCACGACAGATACGCAGTATTTT. Protein product: CASSSRTGVTTDTQYF.

Comments on this clone: At one end, the junction sequence differs from germline, possibly due to a read error. The chain joins TRBV7-7 to TRBJ2-2, with 9 positions matching TRBD2. The CDR3 has 15 amino acids. Per germline, CDR1 SSHAT and CDR2 FNYEAQ (reference sequence). The CDR3 sequence: CASSSGLAMGGELFF. The CDR3 DNA reads as TGTGCTAGCAGCTCTGGACTAGCGATGGGCGGGGAGCTGTTTTTT. The full variable domain, rest sourced from reference TRBV7-7 and TRBJ2-2, is GAGVSQSPRYKVTKRGQDVTLRCDPISSHATLYWYQQALGQGPEFLTYFNYEAQPDKSGLPSDRFSAERPEGSISTLTIQRTEQRDSAMYRCASSSGLAMGGELFFGEGSRLTVL.

The V and J genes are TRBV4-3 and TRBJ2-2; 8 positions agree with TRBD2. V trimming: 3 bases; J trimming: 5 bases; junction bases outside the gene matches: 5. The germline gives CDR1 LGHNA, CDR2 YSLEER. The CDR3 is 15 residues long. The DNA for the CDR3 is TGCGCCAGCAGCCAGGGACTAGAAGGAACCGGGGAGCTGTTTTTT. Its translation is CASSQGLEGTGELFF.

About this clone: At one end, the junction sequence differs from germline, possibly due to a read error. The sample carries other DNA sequences with the same CDR3. The chain joins TRBV2 to TRBJ2-5; D not certain. Germline V gene lookup returns CDR1 SNHLY and CDR2 FYNNEI. The CDR3 length is 16 residues. The CDR3 DNA reads as TGCGCCAGCAGTGAAGCGCGCACTCAATTACAAGAGACCCAGTACTTC. This gives the protein CASSEARTQLQETQYF. The full variable domain, in which reference TRBV2 and TRBJ2-5 provide the parts outside the CDR3, is EPEVTQTPSHQVTQMGQEVILRCVPISNHLYFYWYRQILGQKVEFLVSFYNNEISEKSEIFDDQFSVERPDGSNFTLKIRSTKLEDSAMYFCASSEARTQLQETQYFGPGTRLLVL.

This clone was found once. This chain joins TRBV28 and TRBJ2-7, with 10 bases that match TRBD1. V was pared by 6 bases and J by 5 bases, with 13 bases of the junction left unmatched. Looked up from germline, CDR1 is MDHEN and CDR2 is SYDVKM. There are 16 residues in the CDR3. The CDR3: CASRLDRDRGDDEQYF. The CDR3 region has the DNA TGTGCCAGCAGGCTCGACCGGGACAGGGGTGATGACGAGCAGTACTTC.

The chain is built from TRBV9 and TRBJ1-2; D is uncertain. There are 15 residues in the CDR3. Looked up from germline, CDR1 is SGDLS and CDR2 is YYNGEE. The germline V and J ends were trimmed by 3 bases and 2 bases, with 14 bases remaining between them. The CDR3 DNA reads as TGTGCCAGCAGCGGAGGAGGGCGGCCGAACTATGGCTACACCTTC. Amino acid sequence: CASSGGGRPNYGYTF.

For the CDR3, the DNA is TGTGCCAGCAGTCTCGGGGCAGGGGTGGATTGGGGCTACACCTTC. It translates to CASSLGAGVDWGYTF. The chain employs TRBV6-5 and TRBJ1-2; TRBD1 might be the D (6 bases). Trimming pared 5 bases from V and 8 bases from J, leaving 21 bases between. The length of the CDR3 is 15 residues. CDR1 is MNHEY, CDR2 SVGAGI, per germline.

Relative to its sample, this clone is large. This chain joins TRBV7-2 and TRBJ2-2; perhaps TRBD2 as D (5 bases). The germline V gene encodes CDR1 SGHTA and CDR2 FQGNSA. V was shortened by 4 bases and J by 0 bases, with 12 bases between the two germline ends. This CDR3 has 16 amino acids. CDR3 sequence reads: CASSSLTNSNTGELFF. The CDR3, as DNA: TGTGCCAGCAGCTCGTTGACTAACTCGAACACCGGGGAGCTGTTTTTT. Complete variable domain (other parts from reference TRBV7-2 and TRBJ2-2): GAGVSQSPSNKVTEKGKDVELRCDPISGHTALYWYRQSLGQGLEFLIYFQGNSAPDKSGLPSDRFSAERTGGSVSTLTIQRTQQEDSAVYLCASSSLTNSNTGELFFGEGSRLTVL.